The T cell receptor (beta chain) described here comes from a study of OX40 agonist ivuxolimab in advanced cancers. The CDR3 sequence is 13 residues long. Germline CDR1 GTSNPN, CDR2 SVGIG (reference sequence). Trimming shortened V by 3 bases and J by 1 base, and 9 bases separated the two germline ends. The table came from immunoSEQ multiplex PCR; TCRdb's copy has only in-frame clones and leaves some out. The table has under 55,000 clones, over 85% seen once. Specimen: CD4+ or CD8+ T cells sorted from blood, collected in a trial of the OX40 agonist ivuxolimab. The TCR comes from an adult with an advanced solid tumor such as melanoma, head and neck, liver or kidney cancer. The chain couples TRBV30 to TRBJ2-5, with TRBD1 as a possible D gene (5 bases). The CDR3 region has the DNA TGTGCCTGGAGCTTAGACAGCCAAGAGACCCAGTACTTC. It specifies CAWSLDSQETQYF.